The 7 T cell receptor beta chains in this list originate from one sample, sequenced in a study of cytomegalovirus exposure and HLA in healthy donors. PCR was performed using 60 Vbeta and 13 Jbeta primers. The protocol was immunoSEQ multiplex PCR, while the TCRdb copy is restricted to in-frame clones and leaves out a portion. The table has 150,000 to 200,000 clones, around 73% seen once. Material: PBMCs. The receptors stem from a man aged 55-75 years in good health and CMV-seronegative.

Comments on this clone: At one boundary the junction diverges from the germline segment, which might be a read error. The V call is TRBV7-7, the J call TRBJ2-1; 13 bases line up with TRBD2. Germline V CDR1 and CDR2: SSHAT, FNYEAQ (reference sequence). The CDR3 runs to 15 residues. The CDR3 loop reads CASSLGLAGDNEQFF. The CDR3 DNA follows: TGTGCTAGCAGCTTAGGACTAGCGGGGGATAATGAGCAGTTCTTC.

The chain joins TRBV7-9 to TRBJ2-7; tentatively, D is TRBD2 (6 bases). The CDR3 is made up of 14 amino acids. Germline V CDR1 and CDR2: SEHNR, FQNEAQ (reference sequence). V lost 4 bases, J lost 5 bases, and 15 bases lay in between. CDR3 amino acids: CASSSTGESNEQYF. In DNA form, the CDR3 reads TGTGCCAGCAGCTCCACGGGAGAGTCGAACGAGCAGTACTTC.

This rearrangement joins TRBV14 to TRBJ1-1; no reliable D call. Germline V gene sequence: CDR1 SGHDN, CDR2 FVKESK. Trimming took 2 bases from V and 1 from J, leaving 8 bases between them. The CDR3 extends over 14 amino acids. The CDR3 bases are TGTGCCAGCAGCCAACGTGGGAGGAACACTGAAGCTTTCTTT. Translation: CASSQRGRNTEAFF.

The chain carries TRBV11-2 and TRBJ2-7; D perhaps matches TRBD2 (6 bases). The CDR3 is 16 amino acids. Trimming took off 2 bases at V and 0 bases at J, with 14 bases between the two ends. From germline, CDR1 is SGHAT and CDR2 FQNNGV. The CDR3 reads CASSLRGGSSSYEQYF. The CDR3 DNA sequence: TGTGCCAGCAGCTTACGCGGAGGGTCCAGCTCCTACGAGCAGTACTTC.

The rearrangement joins TRBV4-1 to TRBJ2-7; TRBD1 matches 7 bases. V trimming: 4 bases; J trimming: 5 bases; junction bases outside the gene matches: 8. The CDR3 loop spans 14 amino acids. Germline CDR1 reads MGHRA; CDR2 reads YSYEKL. The CDR3 DNA is TGCGCCAGCAGCCCTGGGGACAGTAGAGACGAGCAGTACTTC. Its protein is CASSPGDSRDEQYF.

This clone has a single count. The rearrangement joins TRBV7-2 to TRBJ2-7; D gene uncertain. Trimming left V 5 bases short and J 2 bases short, with 13 bases between. The CDR3 contains 14 residues. Per germline, CDR1 SGHTA and CDR2 FQGNSA. The CDR3 spells CASSPESLAYEQYF. CDR3 sequence (DNA): TGTGCCAGCAGCCCCGAATCACTGGCCTACGAGCAGTACTTC. The full variable domain, its missing parts supplied by reference TRBV7-2 and TRBJ2-7, is GAGVSQSPSNKVTEKGKDVELRCDPISGHTALYWYRQSLGQGLEFLIYFQGNSAPDKSGLPSDRFSAERTGGSVSTLTIQRTQQEDSAVYLCASSPESLAYEQYFGPGTRLTVT.

This chain connects TRBV27 to TRBJ2-7; the D gene is possibly TRBD1 (6 bases). Germline loops: CDR1 MNHEY, CDR2 SMNVEV (reference sequence). The CDR3 is made up of 13 amino acids. Trimming removed 5 bases from V and 2 bases from J, with 10 bases in between. CDR3 sequence reads: CASSPRTAYEQYF. The CDR3 coding sequence is TGTGCCAGCAGTCCGCGGACAGCCTACGAGCAGTACTTC.